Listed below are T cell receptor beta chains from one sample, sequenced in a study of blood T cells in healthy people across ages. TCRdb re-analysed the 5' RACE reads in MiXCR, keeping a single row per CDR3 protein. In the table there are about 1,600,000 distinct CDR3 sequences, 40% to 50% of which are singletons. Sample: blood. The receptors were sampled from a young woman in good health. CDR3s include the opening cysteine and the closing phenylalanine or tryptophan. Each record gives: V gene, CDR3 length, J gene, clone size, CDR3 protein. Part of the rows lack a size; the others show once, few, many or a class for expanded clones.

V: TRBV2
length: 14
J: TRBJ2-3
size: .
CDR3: CARGLGRGADTQYF

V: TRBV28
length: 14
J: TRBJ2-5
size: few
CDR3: CASSFWQVQETQYF

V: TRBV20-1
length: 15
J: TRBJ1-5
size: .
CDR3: CSARAGQGRGQPQHF

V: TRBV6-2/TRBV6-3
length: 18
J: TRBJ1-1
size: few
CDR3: CASRTNPGQGKAKTEAFF

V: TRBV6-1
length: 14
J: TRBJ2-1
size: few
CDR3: CASSERWGSNEQFF

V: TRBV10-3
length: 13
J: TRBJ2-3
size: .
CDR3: CAISSGIGDTQYF

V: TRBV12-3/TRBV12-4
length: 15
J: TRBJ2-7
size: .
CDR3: CASSKQGTISYEQYF

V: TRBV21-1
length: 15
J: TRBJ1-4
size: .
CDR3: CASRPSGTGVEKLFF

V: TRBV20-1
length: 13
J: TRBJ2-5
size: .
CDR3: CSARRSSRETQYF

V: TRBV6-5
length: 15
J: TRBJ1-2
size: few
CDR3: CASSLGQEGDYGYTF

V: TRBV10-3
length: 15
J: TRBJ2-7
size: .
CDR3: CAITGRTSNRDEQYF

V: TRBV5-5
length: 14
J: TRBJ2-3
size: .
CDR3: CASAQEYSTDTQYF

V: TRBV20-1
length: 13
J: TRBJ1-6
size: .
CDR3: CSATPTGGGPLHF

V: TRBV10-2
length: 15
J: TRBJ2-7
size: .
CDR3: CASSDTGTGHNEQYF

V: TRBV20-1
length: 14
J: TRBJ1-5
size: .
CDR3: CSARGQFSNQPQHF

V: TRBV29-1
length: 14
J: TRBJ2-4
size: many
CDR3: CSVLGRLSENIQYF

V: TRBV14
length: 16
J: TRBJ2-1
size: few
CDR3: CASSRSGGSSYNEQFF

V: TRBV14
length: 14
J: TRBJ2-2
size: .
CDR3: CASSQVGTAGELFF

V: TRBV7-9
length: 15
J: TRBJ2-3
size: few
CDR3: CASSSTGWVTDTQYF

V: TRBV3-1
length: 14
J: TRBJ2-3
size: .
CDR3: CASSQYHTTDTQYF

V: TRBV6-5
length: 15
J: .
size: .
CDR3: CASSRSGGDYNEQYF

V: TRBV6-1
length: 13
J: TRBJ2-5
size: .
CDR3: CASSGSGTETQYF

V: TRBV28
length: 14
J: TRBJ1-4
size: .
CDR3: CASIRSAGSGKLFF

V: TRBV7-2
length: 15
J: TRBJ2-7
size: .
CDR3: CASSLGVGPSYEQYF

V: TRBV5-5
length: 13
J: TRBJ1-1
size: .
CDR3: CASSLGQDPEAFF

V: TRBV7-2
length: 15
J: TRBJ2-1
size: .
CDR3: CASSLEAGGLDEPFF

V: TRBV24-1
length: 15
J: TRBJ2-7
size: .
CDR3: CATSDTSGSPYEQYF

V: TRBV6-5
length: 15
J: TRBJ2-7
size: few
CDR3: CASILKEKAYYEQYF

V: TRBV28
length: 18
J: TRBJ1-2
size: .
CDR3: CASSFRTALREDMLGYTF

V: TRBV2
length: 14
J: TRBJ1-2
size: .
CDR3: CASSEAQGAYGYTF

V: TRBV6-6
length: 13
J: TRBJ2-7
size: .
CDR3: CASSYHPSYEQYF

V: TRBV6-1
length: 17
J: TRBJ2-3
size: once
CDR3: CASSDLPLPVLGDTQYF

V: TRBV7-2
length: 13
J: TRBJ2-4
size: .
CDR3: CASSLRGGDGQYF

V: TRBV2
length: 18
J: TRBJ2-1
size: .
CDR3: CASNGGLAGSDSYNEQFF

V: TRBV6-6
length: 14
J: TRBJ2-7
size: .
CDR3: CASTLRLTFHEQYF

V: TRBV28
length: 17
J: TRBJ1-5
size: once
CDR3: CASSLDGKGALNQPQHF

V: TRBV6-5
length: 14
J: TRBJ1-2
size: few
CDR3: CASSLREGNYGYTF

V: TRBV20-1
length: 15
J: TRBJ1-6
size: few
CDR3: CSATPTGMGNSPLHF

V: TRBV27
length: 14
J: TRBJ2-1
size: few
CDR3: CASSLLQGDNEQFF

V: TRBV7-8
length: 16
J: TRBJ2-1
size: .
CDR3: CASSLVSGGSRETQFF

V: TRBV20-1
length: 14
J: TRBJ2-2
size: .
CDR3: CSARNRGTTGELFF

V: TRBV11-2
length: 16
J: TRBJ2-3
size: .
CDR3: CASSSPGLAVRGTQYF

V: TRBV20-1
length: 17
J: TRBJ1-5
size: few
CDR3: CSARGPPFALSNQPQHF

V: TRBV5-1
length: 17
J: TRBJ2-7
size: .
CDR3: CASSSSGAGEPSYEQYF

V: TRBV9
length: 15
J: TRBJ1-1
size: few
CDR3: CASSVVGRKSTEAFF

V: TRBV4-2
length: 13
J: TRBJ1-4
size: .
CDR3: CTSSQVGEEKLFF

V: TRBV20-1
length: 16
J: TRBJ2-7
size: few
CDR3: CSAFMVSGTFPYEQYF

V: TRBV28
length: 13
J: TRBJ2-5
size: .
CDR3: CASGSPNQETQYF

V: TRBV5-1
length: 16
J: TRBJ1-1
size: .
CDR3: CASSLESGQGSTEAFF

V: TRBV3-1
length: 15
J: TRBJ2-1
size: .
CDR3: CASSHLAGSLYEQFF

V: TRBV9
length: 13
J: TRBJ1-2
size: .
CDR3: CASSVAATYGYTF

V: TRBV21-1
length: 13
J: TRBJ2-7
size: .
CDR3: CASRTSGNSEQYF

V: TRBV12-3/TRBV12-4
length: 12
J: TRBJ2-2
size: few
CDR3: CASRWGTGELFF

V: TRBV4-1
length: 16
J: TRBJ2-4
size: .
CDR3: CASSASPDRGKNIQYF

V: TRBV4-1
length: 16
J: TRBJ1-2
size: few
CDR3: CASSQDPKGAGSGYTF

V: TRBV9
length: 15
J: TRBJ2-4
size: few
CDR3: CASSTSGGAKNIQYF

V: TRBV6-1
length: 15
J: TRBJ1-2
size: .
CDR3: CASSEAKGQDYGYTF

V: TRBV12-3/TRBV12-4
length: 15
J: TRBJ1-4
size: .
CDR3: CASSIQTGVGEKLFF